Each of the 9 T cell receptor beta chains below was sequenced from the same sample in a study of human T cells and chemical hapten exposure. TCRdb reanalysed the RACE reads using MiXCR and keeps one entry per CDR3 protein. The sample yields 130,000 or so distinct CDR3 sequences, approximately 10% seen once. Time point denoted: healthy volunteer bleed at 2 weeks. Unseparated into fractions, whole blood served as the source from which total RNA was extracted. The sample was whole blood. The receptors stem from a male donor in good health. Some clones in this sample may be carry-over from other donors' samples.

The chain employs TRBV5-4 and TRBJ2-7; D may match TRBD1 or TRBD2 (5 bases each). CDR1 is SGHNT, CDR2 YYREEE, per germline (reference sequence). This CDR3 contains 14 residues. V lost 5 bases and J 1 base, leaving 13 bases between the germline ends. The CDR3 nucleotides are TGTGCCAGCAGGGACGGGACGGAGTCCTACGAGCAGTACTTC. Translation: CASRDGTESYEQYF.

With regard to this clonotype: One end of the junction varies from germline; a read error may be responsible. V and J are TRBV12-3 or TRBV12-4 and TRBJ2-5; D uncertain. The CDR3 contains 11 residues. CDR3 protein: CSSSFQETQYF. In nucleotides, the CDR3 is TGTTCCAGCAGTTTCCAAGAGACCCAGTACTTC.

The rearrangement links TRBV29-1 to TRBJ1-1, with D unclear. Germline-derived CDR1 and CDR2 are SQVTM and ANQGSEA. This CDR3 is 12 amino acids long. V dropped 7 bases and J dropped 1 base, with 10 bases sitting between them. CDR3 residues: CSARDQNTEAFF. The CDR3 nucleotides read TGCAGCGCGCGGGATCAGAACACTGAAGCTTTCTTT.

This clonotype has a count of ten or more. The V gene is TRBV4-1, the J gene TRBJ2-7, with 8 bases matching TRBD2. The CDR3 consists of 14 residues. Germline assignment: CDR1 MGHRA and CDR2 YSYEKL. Losses at the gene ends were 0 bases for V and 6 bases for J; bases not matched to a gene: 4. CDR3 nucleotide sequence: TGCGCCAGCAGCCAAGACGGGGGGGCGATCGAGCAGTACTTC. It specifies CASSQDGGAIEQYF.

The genes are TRBV6-5 and TRBJ2-7; D is ambiguous. The germline CDR1 and CDR2 sequences are MNHEY and SVGAGI. The length of the CDR3 is 13 residues. V lost 2 bases and J lost 5, with 10 bases in between. In DNA, the CDR3 is TGTGCCAGCAGTTACAGGGTGGGGAACGAGCAGTACTTC. Translation gives CASSYRVGNEQYF.

This clonotype was seen a handful of times. V usage is TRBV4-1 and J usage is TRBJ2-2; D not resolved. Germline lookup yields CDR1 MGHRA and CDR2 YSYEKL. This CDR3 is 12 amino acids long. V was clipped by 2 bases and J by 9 bases, with 7 bases between them. The CDR3 loop reads CASSQNVRELFF. CDR3 nucleotide sequence: TGCGCCAGCAGCCAAAACGTACGGGAGCTGTTTTTT.

This clonotype was seen many times. V gene TRBV7-6 combines with J gene TRBJ1-6; D is ambiguous. The ends were cut back, 4 bases at V and 17 bases at J, with 15 bases in the middle. Germline CDR1 reads SGHVS; CDR2 reads FNYEAQ. There are 12 residues in the CDR3. The CDR3 DNA follows: TGTGCCAGCAGCTCCGCGTCCGGGGAGTTCCACTTT. Translation gives CASSSASGEFHF.

The chain recombines TRBV12-3 or TRBV12-4 with TRBJ2-2, with TRBD1 as a possible D gene (6 bases). CDR3 length equals 17 residues. V was trimmed by 3 bases and J by 1 base, leaving 15 bases between them. The CDR3 loop reads CASSFPKTGKNTGELFF. The CDR3 nucleotides read TGTGCCAGCAGTTTTCCCAAGACAGGCAAGAACACCGGGGAGCTGTTTTTT.

There are a few counts of this clonotype. A junction end diverges from the germline sequence, so it may reflect a read error. V usage is TRBV11-1 and J usage is TRBJ2-2, with TRBD1 matching over 7 bases. Per the germline V gene, CDR1 is SGHAT and CDR2 is FQDESV (reference sequence). The CDR3 is made up of 14 amino acids. CDR3 in amino acids: CASTLTGASGELFF. The DNA for the CDR3 is TGTGCCAGCACCTTAACAGGGGCCAGCGGGGAGCTGTTTTTT.